This T cell receptor (beta chain) was identified in a study of blood T cell repertoires in COVID-19. In the study overall: COVID-19 samples, acute and convalescent, were from the United States, Italy and Spain. From T cells, B-cell-depleted T cells, or PBMCs came the material, which was cDNA or gDNA.

How the authors handled the data: Researchers report that nucleated cell counts were estimated from reference gene primer amplification. Generated by immunoSEQ multiplex PCR, the TCRdb table keeps only in-frame clones and is missing some. V and J calls and clone size come straight from that table; D and trimming were deduced from the DNA. The table lists around 79,000 clones, more than 85% of them singletons. This CDR3 comprises 16 residues. V was shortened by 2 bases and J by 2 bases, with 16 bases between the two germline ends. Germline assignment: CDR1 MNHEY and CDR2 SVGAGI. The sample taken for sequencing was peripheral blood. The TCR was taken from a man in his 70s with active or convalescent COVID-19. This rearrangement joins TRBV6-5 to TRBJ2-7; D uncertain. The CDR3 DNA follows: TGTGCCAGCAGTTACCCCGTTGCGGCTCTTCCCTACGAGCAGTACTTC. This translates into CASSYPVAALPYEQYF.